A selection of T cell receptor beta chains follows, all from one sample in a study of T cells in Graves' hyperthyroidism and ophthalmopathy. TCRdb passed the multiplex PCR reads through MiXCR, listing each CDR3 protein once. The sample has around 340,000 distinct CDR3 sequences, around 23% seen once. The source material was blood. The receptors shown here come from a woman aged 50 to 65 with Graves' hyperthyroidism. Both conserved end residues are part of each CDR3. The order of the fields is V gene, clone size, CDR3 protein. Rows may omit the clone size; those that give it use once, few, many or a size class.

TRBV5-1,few,CASSLRQGGDTEAFF
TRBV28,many,CASRKQGIWVSNQPQHF
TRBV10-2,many,CASRRWDYEQYF
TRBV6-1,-,CASRPIPPLRRVESRYNEQFF
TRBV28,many,CASSPQSPYREGGFF
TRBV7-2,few,CASSLQGAAYEQYF
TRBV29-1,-,CSVETSGRSSDNEQFF
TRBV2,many,CASSTSTPGRYEQYF
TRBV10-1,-,CASSVASGGAKQFF
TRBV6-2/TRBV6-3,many,CASSPTPGRWEDTQYF
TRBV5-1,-,CASSLNIQQETQYF
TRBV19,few,CASRETGGDTEAFF
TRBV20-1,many,CSAPNLASGSYEQYF
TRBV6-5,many,CASSYSKTGGNEKLFF
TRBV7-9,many,CASSLSGGANNEQFF
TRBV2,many,CASSETSTATGELFF
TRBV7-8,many,CASSPRDSNQPQHF
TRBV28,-,CASSLLARWRGRESAEAFF
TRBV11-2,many,CASSQRLSTDTQYF
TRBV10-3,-,CASYPRGSFSNEQYF
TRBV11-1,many,CASSTLSGKASYEQYF
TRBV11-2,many,CASSLKSNTEAFF
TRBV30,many,CAWNWQTTYNEQFF
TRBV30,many,CAWKGSVVTYEQYF
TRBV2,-,CASSEGTSGSIEQFF
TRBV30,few,CAGRGLGDGYTF
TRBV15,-,CATSNRRSSGNTIYF
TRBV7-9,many,CASSFPGAGSYNEQFF
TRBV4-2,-,CASSQDGATSGSDEQYF
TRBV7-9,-,CASRYRDFTGELFF
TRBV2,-,CASSGDGSNQPQHF
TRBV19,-,CASSIPSGRSYNEQFF
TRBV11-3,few,CASSPWGGDQTDTQYF
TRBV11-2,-,CASSLDTATYEQYF
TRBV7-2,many,CASSRRREQFF
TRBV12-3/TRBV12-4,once,CASSLEDGHFSYNEQFF
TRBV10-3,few,CAISERENNEQFF
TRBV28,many,CASLNRGPGANVLTF
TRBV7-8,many,CASSSLNEQFF
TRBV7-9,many,CASSPRSRGYTF
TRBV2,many,CASSLRLGQYF
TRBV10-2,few,CASSLLAGGGEQYF